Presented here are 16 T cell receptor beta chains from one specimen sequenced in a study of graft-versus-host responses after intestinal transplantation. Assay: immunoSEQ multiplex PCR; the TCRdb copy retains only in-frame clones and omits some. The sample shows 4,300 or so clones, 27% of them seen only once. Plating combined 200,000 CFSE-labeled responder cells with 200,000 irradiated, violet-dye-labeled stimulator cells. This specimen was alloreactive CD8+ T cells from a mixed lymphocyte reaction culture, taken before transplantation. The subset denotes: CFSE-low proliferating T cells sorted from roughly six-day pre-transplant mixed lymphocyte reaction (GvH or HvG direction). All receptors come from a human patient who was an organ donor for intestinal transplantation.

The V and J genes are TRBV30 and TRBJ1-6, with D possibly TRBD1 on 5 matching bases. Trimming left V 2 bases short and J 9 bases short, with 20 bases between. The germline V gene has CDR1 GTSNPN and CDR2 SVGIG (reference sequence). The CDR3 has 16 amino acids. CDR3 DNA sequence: TGTGCCTGGAGTACCGGGGGGGGAACGGATCGTTCACCCCTCCACTTT. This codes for CAWSTGGGTDRSPLHF.

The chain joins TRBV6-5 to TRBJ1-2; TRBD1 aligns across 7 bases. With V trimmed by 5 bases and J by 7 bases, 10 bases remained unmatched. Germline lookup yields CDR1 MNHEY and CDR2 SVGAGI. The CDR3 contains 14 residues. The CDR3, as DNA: TGTGCCAGCAGTACCGGGACAGCCGGCGGTGGCTACACCTTC. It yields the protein CASSTGTAGGGYTF.

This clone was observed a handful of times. The CDR3 DNA reads as TGTGCCAGCAGCTTATGGGCGGCGGGGGGAAGCGATGAGCAGTTCTTC. This translates into CASSLWAAGGSDEQFF. The J gene is TRBJ2-1, the V gene TRBV7-2; the match to TRBD2 covers 8 bases. This CDR3 region has 16 residues. The V and J ends lost 2 bases and 8 bases, in that order; junction bases with no gene match: 11. Germline V gene data show CDR1 as SGHTA and CDR2 as FQGNSA.

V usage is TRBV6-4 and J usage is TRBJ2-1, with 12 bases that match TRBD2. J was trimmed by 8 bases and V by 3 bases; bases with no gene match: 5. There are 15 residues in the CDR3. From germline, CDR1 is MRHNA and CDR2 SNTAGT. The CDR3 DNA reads TGTGCCAGCAGTGAAGCTAGCGGGGGGGCGGATGAGCAGTTCTTC. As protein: CASSEASGGADEQFF.

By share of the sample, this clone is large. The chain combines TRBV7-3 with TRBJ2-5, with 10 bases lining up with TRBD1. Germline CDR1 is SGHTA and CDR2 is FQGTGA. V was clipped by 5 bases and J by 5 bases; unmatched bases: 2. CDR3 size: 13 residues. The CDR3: CASSPDRGETQYF. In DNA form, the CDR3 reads TGTGCCAGCAGCCCGGACAGGGGGGAGACCCAGTACTTC.

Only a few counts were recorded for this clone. The DNA for the CDR3 is TGTGCCAGCAGTCAAAATAGCGGGGGGGCCGCGGATGAGCAGTTCTTC. Its protein is CASSQNSGGAADEQFF. V usage is TRBV6-6 and J usage is TRBJ2-1, with 11 bases aligning to TRBD2. The CDR3 length is 16 residues. J gave up 8 bases and V 5 bases, and 11 bases lay outside the gene matches. Germline V CDR1 and CDR2: MNHNY, SVGAGI (reference sequence).

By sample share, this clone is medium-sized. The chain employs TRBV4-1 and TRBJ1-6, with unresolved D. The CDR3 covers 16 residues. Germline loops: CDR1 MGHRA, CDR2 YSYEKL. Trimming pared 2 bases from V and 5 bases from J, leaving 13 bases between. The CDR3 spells CASSQFDNRDNSPLHF. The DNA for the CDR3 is TGCGCCAGCAGCCAATTCGATAACAGAGATAATTCACCCCTCCACTTT.

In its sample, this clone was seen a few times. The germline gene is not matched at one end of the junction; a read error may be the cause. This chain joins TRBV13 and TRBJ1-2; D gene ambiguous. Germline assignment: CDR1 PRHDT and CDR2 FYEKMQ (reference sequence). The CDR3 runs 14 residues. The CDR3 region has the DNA TGTGCCACCAGGCAAGAAATCCCTAACTATGGCTACTCCTTC. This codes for CATRQEIPNYGYSF.

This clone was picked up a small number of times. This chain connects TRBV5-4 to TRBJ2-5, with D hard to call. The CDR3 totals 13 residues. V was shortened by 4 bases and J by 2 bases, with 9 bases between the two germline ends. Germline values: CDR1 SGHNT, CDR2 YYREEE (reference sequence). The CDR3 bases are TGTGCCAGCAGCCCGACATGGCAAGAGACCCAGTACTTC. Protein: CASSPTWQETQYF.

CDR3 amino acids: CASSYQTGVRNTEAFF. DNA of the CDR3: TGTGCCAGCAGTTACCAGACGGGGGTGAGGAACACTGAAGCTTTCTTT. J is TRBJ1-1 and V is TRBV6-5, with D tentatively TRBD1 (5 bases). The CDR3 consists of 16 residues. Germline V gene sequence: CDR1 MNHEY, CDR2 SVGAGI. Between the trimmed V and J ends, which lost 2 bases and 1 base, there was a span of 14 bases.

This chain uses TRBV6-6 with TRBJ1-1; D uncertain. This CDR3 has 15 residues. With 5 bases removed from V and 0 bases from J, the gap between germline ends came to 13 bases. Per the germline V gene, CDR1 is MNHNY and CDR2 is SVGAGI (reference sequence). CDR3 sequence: CASSTWAGVNTEAFF. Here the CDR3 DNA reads TGTGCCAGCAGTACTTGGGCAGGTGTGAACACTGAAGCTTTCTTT.

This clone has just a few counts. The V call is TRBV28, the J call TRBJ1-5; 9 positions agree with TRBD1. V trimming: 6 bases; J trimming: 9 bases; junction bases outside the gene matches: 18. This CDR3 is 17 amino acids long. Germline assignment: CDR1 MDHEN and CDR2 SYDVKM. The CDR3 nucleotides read TGTGCCAGCAGCCCCGGGACAGGGTTTCCTGAAGGGAGGCCCCAGCATTTT. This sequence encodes CASSPGTGFPEGRPQHF.

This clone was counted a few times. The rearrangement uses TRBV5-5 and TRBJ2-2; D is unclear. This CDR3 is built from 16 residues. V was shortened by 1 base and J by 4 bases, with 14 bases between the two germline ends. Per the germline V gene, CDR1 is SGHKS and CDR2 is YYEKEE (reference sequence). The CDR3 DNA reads TGTGCCAGCAGCTTGTGGCTAGTCAGTACCACCGGGGAGCTGTTTTTT. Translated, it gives CASSLWLVSTTGELFF.

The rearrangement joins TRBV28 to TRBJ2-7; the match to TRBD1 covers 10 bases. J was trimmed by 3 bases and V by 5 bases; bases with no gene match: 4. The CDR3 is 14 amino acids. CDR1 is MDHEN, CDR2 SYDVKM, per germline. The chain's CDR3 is CASSERTGGYEQYV. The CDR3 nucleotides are TGTGCCAGCAGTGAAAGGACAGGGGGCTACGAGCAGTACGTC.

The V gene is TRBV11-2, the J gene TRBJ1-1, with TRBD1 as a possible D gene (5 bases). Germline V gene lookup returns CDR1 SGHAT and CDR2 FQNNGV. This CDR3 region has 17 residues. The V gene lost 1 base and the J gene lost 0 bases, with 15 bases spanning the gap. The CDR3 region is CASSLGRTGLMNTEAFF. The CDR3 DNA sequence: TGTGCCAGCAGCTTAGGCCGCACGGGACTCATGAACACTGAAGCTTTCTTT.

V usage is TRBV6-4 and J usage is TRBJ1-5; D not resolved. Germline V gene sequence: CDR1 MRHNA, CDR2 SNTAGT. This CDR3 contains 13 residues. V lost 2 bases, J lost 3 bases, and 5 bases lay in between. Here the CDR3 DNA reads TGTGCCAGCAGTGACAAAGCCAATCAGCCCCAGCATTTT. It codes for CASSDKANQPQHF.